The 3 T cell receptor beta chains in this list originate from one sample, sequenced in a study of T cell responses to AZD1222 COVID-19 vaccine. TCRdb's copy holds only in-frame clones and misses some; the assay was immunoSEQ multiplex PCR. The sample holds about 27,000 clones; 92% are singletons and the top ten take about 8.1%. Sequencing was performed on peripheral blood, taken 28 days after the second AZD1222 dose. The receptors here all came from an adult who received the AZD1222 COVID-19 vaccine.

The chain carries TRBV18 and TRBJ1-1; D gene uncertain. Per the germline V gene, CDR1 is KGHSH and CDR2 is LQKENI. The germline V and J ends were trimmed by 0 bases and 2 bases, with 10 bases remaining between them. The CDR3 has 15 amino acids. In nucleotides, the CDR3 is TGTGCCAGCTCACCACCAGGGATGAGTAACACTGAAGCTTTCTTT. Amino acids: CASSPPGMSNTEAFF.

For the CDR3, the DNA is TGTGCCAGCAGCCAATCTCCGGGGGCCAGGGGCCAATCCAACTATGGCTACACCTTC. Protein: CASSQSPGARGQSNYGYTF. The chain links TRBV16 to TRBJ1-2, with D possibly TRBD1 on 6 matching bases. Germline loops: CDR1 KGHSY, CDR2 FQNENV. The CDR3 spans 19 residues. V was shortened by 0 bases and J by 2 bases, with 22 bases between the two germline ends.

The chain employs TRBV3-1 (or the pseudogene TRBV3-2) and TRBJ2-3, with D unclear. From germline, CDR1 is LGHDT and CDR2 YNNKEL (reference sequence). Deletions cut 4 bases from V and 3 bases from J, with 8 bases between. This CDR3 has 13 amino acids. The DNA of the CDR3 is TGTGCCAGCAGCCTCCGGCTTACAGATACGCAGTATTTT. Translated, it gives CASSLRLTDTQYF.